These 27 T cell receptor beta chains came from one sample sequenced in a study of blood T cell repertoires in COVID-19. Method: immunoSEQ multiplex PCR; TCRdb's copy keeps in-frame clones and lacks some. This repertoire shows roughly 250,000 clones, approximately 86% found once; its top ten account for 1.5% to 2%. Sequencing used PBMCs or T cells enriched from blood (not recorded which). The receptors were gathered from a woman aged 45-60 years who had recovered from COVID-19.

The rearrangement uses TRBV6-5 and TRBJ1-1, with D unclear. CDR3 length equals 15 residues. Germline V gene sequence: CDR1 MNHEY, CDR2 SVGAGI. The ends were cut back, 0 bases at V and 4 bases at J, with 12 bases in the middle. The CDR3 protein is CASSYSERVGTEAFF. CDR3 coding DNA: TGTGCCAGCAGTTACTCTGAGCGGGTAGGCACTGAAGCTTTCTTT.

The chain links TRBV7-2 to TRBJ2-2; D remains unclear. The CDR3 length is 13 residues. V lost 3 bases and J 3 bases, leaving 5 bases between the germline ends. Germline V gene lookup returns CDR1 SGHTA and CDR2 FQGNSA. The CDR3 here is CASSLAYTGELFF. The DNA for the CDR3 is TGTGCCAGCAGCTTGGCCTACACCGGGGAGCTGTTTTTT. The full variable domain, in which reference TRBV7-2 and TRBJ2-2 provide the parts outside the CDR3, is GAGVSQSPSNKVTEKGKDVELRCDPISGHTALYWYRQSLGQGLEFLIYFQGNSAPDKSGLPSDRFSAERTGGSVSTLTIQRTQQEDSAVYLCASSLAYTGELFFGEGSRLTVL.

The rearrangement uses TRBV2 and TRBJ2-5, with 7 bases aligning to TRBD2. V trimming: 6 bases; J trimming: 2 bases; junction bases outside the gene matches: 6. CDR3 length equals 14 residues. The V gene's germline CDR1 is SNHLY and CDR2 FYNNEI. The CDR3 DNA reads TGTGCCAGCAGGGGGGGGACGGCGCAAGAGACCCAGTACTTC. It is translated as CASRGGTAQETQYF.

This chain joins TRBV28 and TRBJ1-1; D is ambiguous. Looked up from germline, CDR1 is MDHEN and CDR2 is SYDVKM. The CDR3 is 13 amino acids. Trimming cost V 8 bases and J 4 bases, with 14 bases left between them. DNA for the CDR3: TGTGCCAGCGGCTCAGGCATAGGCACTGAAGCTTTCTTT. Protein: CASGSGIGTEAFF.

This chain uses TRBV7-2 with TRBJ1-6, with D possibly being TRBD1 (6 bases). This CDR3 comprises 15 residues. With 5 bases removed from V and 3 bases from J, the gap between germline ends came to 11 bases. CDR1 SGHTA and CDR2 FQGNSA come from the germline V gene. For the CDR3, the DNA is TGTGCCAGCAGCCCCGACAGGAACTATAATTCACCCCTCCACTTT. As protein: CASSPDRNYNSPLHF. Together with reference TRBV7-2 and TRBJ1-6, the CDR3 gives the full variable domain: GAGVSQSPSNKVTEKGKDVELRCDPISGHTALYWYRQSLGQGLEFLIYFQGNSAPDKSGLPSDRFSAERTGGSVSTLTIQRTQQEDSAVYLCASSPDRNYNSPLHFGNGTRLTVT.

This clone was detected only a few times. This sample also contains other DNA sequences that code for the same CDR3. The rearrangement links TRBV28 to TRBJ2-3; 10 bases agree with TRBD2. Germline trimming cut 5 bases from V and 4 bases from J; bases unmatched to any gene: 6. Germline V gene data show CDR1 as MDHEN and CDR2 as SYDVKM. The CDR3 consists of 15 residues. CDR3 region: CASSPSGRGADTQYF. The CDR3 nucleotides are TGTGCCAGCAGTCCTAGCGGGAGAGGCGCAGATACGCAGTATTTT. Full variable domain (rest looked up from reference TRBV28 and TRBJ2-3): DVKVTQSSRYLVKRTGEKVFLECVQDMDHENMFWYRQDPGLGLRLIYFSYDVKMKEKGDIPEGYSVSREKKERFSLILESASTNQTSMYLCASSPSGRGADTQYFGPGTRLTVL.

DNA for the CDR3: TGTGCCAGCAGTGAAGAAAGGGGCGGTCGCACAGATACGCAGTATTTT. It translates to CASSEERGGRTDTQYF. This chain connects TRBV6-1 to TRBJ2-3; perhaps TRBD1 as D (5 bases). V lost 1 base to trimming and J lost 1 base, with 12 bases between them. This CDR3 region has 16 residues. Germline CDR1 is MNHNS and CDR2 is SASEGT.

J is TRBJ2-2 and V is TRBV3-1 (or the pseudogene TRBV3-2); a possible D gene is TRBD2 (6 bases). The ends were cut back, 1 base at V and 0 bases at J, with 15 bases in the middle. The CDR3 contains 18 residues. Germline V gene sequence: CDR1 LGHDT, CDR2 YNNKEL (reference sequence). This CDR3 is CASSQAIKRASNTGELFF. CDR3 DNA: TGTGCCAGCAGCCAAGCGATCAAGCGGGCGTCGAACACCGGGGAGCTGTTTTTT.

V gene TRBV7-3 combines with J gene TRBJ2-7, with 7 bases identical to TRBD2. Germline V gene sequence: CDR1 SGHTA, CDR2 FQGTGA. The CDR3 has 15 amino acids. Trimming removed 0 bases from V and 3 bases from J; junction bases left unmatched: 5. CDR3 coding DNA: TGTGCCAGCAGCTTAACGAGGACTAGTATCTACGAGCAGTACTTC. Its protein is CASSLTRTSIYEQYF. Variable domain in full (rest from reference TRBV7-3 and TRBJ2-7): GAGVSQTPSNKVTEKGKYVELRCDPISGHTALYWYRQSLGQGPEFLIYFQGTGAADDSGLPNDRFFAVRPEGSVSTLKIQRTERGDSAVYLCASSLTRTSIYEQYFGPGTRLTVT.

The chain links TRBV2 to TRBJ2-2; 8 nucleotides align to TRBD2. Unmatched junction bases numbered 2, after V lost 6 bases and J lost 2 bases. The germline V gene encodes CDR1 SNHLY and CDR2 FYNNEI. The CDR3 contains 14 residues. CDR3 residues: CASRLADNTGELFF. As DNA, the CDR3 is TGTGCCAGCAGACTAGCGGATAACACCGGGGAGCTGTTTTTT.

The J gene is TRBJ2-7, the V gene TRBV28; TRBD1 matches at 7 bases. CDR1 is MDHEN and CDR2 is SYDVKM in the germline V gene. V shed 5 bases and J 6 bases; nucleotides not matched to a gene: 4. The CDR3 totals 12 residues. The CDR3 DNA reads TGTGCCAGCAGTCGACAGGGATCCGAGCAGTACTTC. The encoded protein is CASSRQGSEQYF. Full variable domain (remainder filled in from reference TRBV28 and TRBJ2-7): DVKVTQSSRYLVKRTGEKVFLECVQDMDHENMFWYRQDPGLGLRLIYFSYDVKMKEKGDIPEGYSVSREKKERFSLILESASTNQTSMYLCASSRQGSEQYFGPGTRLTVT.

The chain joins TRBV6-6 to TRBJ1-6; D gene uncertain. The CDR3 sequence is 15 residues long. Trimming stripped 9 bases from V and 6 bases from J, with 18 bases between. Germline V gives CDR1 MNHNY, CDR2 SVGAGI (reference sequence). The CDR3 DNA reads TGTGCCAGTGCTATTAATGTAGGGAGTAATTCACCCCTCCACTTT. This translates into CASAINVGSNSPLHF.

The gene calls are TRBV6-5 and TRBJ1-2; TRBD1 might be the D (6 bases). Trimming shortened V by 6 bases and J by 6 bases, and 17 bases separated the two germline ends. In germline, CDR1 is MNHEY, CDR2 SVGAGI. The CDR3 runs to 14 residues. The CDR3 sequence is CASRQTGTNHGYTF. DNA of the CDR3: TGTGCCAGCAGGCAAACAGGGACTAATCATGGCTACACCTTC.

The chain joins TRBV7-3 to TRBJ2-1; a weak D match, TRBD2 (7 bases). The CDR3 sequence is 15 residues long. The V gene's germline CDR1 is SGHTA and CDR2 FQGTGA. Trimming pared 5 bases from V and 6 bases from J, leaving 17 bases between. The DNA for the CDR3 is TGTGCCAGCAGCCCGGGGGGCCCGTGGGTCAATGAGCAGTTCTTC. It is translated as CASSPGGPWVNEQFF. Full variable domain (rest looked up from reference TRBV7-3 and TRBJ2-1): GAGVSQTPSNKVTEKGKYVELRCDPISGHTALYWYRQSLGQGPEFLIYFQGTGAADDSGLPNDRFFAVRPEGSVSTLKIQRTERGDSAVYLCASSPGGPWVNEQFFGPGTRLTVL.

The gene calls are TRBV2 and TRBJ2-2, with 9 positions matching TRBD1. The germline V gene encodes CDR1 SNHLY and CDR2 FYNNEI. The length of the CDR3 is 16 residues. J gave up 5 bases and V 7 bases, and 11 bases lay outside the gene matches. The CDR3 nucleotides are TGTGCCAGCAACCTAGTAGGACAGGGGACTACCGGGGAGCTGTTTTTT. This encodes CASNLVGQGTTGELFF.

A single count supports this clone. This sequence joins TRBV11-2 and TRBJ2-7, with a possible D match to TRBD2 (6 bases). V was trimmed by 2 bases and J by 0 bases, leaving 14 bases between them. The CDR3 totals 16 residues. Germline assignment: CDR1 SGHAT and CDR2 FQNNGV. The CDR3 DNA is TGTGCCAGCAGCTTATATGGCGGACTAAGCTCCTACGAGCAGTACTTC. Translation gives CASSLYGGLSSYEQYF. Filled out from reference TRBV11-2 and TRBJ2-7, the complete variable domain reads EAGVAQSPRYKIIEKRQSVAFWCNPISGHATLYWYQQILGQGPKLLIQFQNNGVVDDSQLPKDRFSAERLKGVDSTLKIQPAKLEDSAVYLCASSLYGGLSSYEQYFGPGTRLTVT.

This chain uses TRBV28 with TRBJ1-2, with TRBD1 identical over 8 bases. V shed 1 base and J 5 bases; nucleotides not matched to a gene: 0. The CDR3 has 13 residues. Germline V gives CDR1 MDHEN, CDR2 SYDVKM. The CDR3 spells CASSLYRGYGYTF. For the CDR3, the DNA is TGTGCCAGCAGTTTATACAGGGGGTATGGCTACACCTTC.

This clone was found a few times. The chain recombines TRBV7-3 with TRBJ2-3; 8 nucleotides agree with TRBD1. V lost 5 bases, J lost 2 bases, and 6 bases stayed unmatched. The CDR3 sequence is 15 residues long. Looked up from germline, CDR1 is SGHTA and CDR2 is FQGTGA. The CDR3 sequence is CASSPDRGFTDTQYF. The CDR3 region has the DNA TGTGCCAGCAGCCCCGACAGGGGATTCACAGATACGCAGTATTTT.

This rearrangement joins TRBV11-3 to TRBJ2-3, with D tentatively TRBD1 (6 bases). The V gene's germline CDR1 is SGHNT and CDR2 YENEEA. V lost 4 bases and J 5 bases, leaving 19 bases between the germline ends. The CDR3 is made up of 16 amino acids. The CDR3 loop reads CASSSRRRGEGDTQYF. DNA for the CDR3: TGTGCCAGCAGCTCCAGACGCAGGGGAGAGGGAGATACGCAGTATTTT.

The chain employs TRBV7-9 and TRBJ2-2; 13 bases align to TRBD2. Germline CDR1 is SEHNR and CDR2 is FQNEAQ (reference sequence). V lost 5 bases and J lost 9; bases outside the gene matches: 9. CDR3 length equals 16 residues. CDR3 amino acids: CASSSTSGRDARELFF. Written as DNA, the CDR3 is TGTGCCAGCAGCAGTACTAGCGGGAGGGATGCGAGGGAGCTGTTTTTT. Complete variable domain (other parts from reference TRBV7-9 and TRBJ2-2): DTGVSQNPRHKITKRGQNVTFRCDPISEHNRLYWYRQTLGQGPEFLTYFQNEAQLEKSRLLSDRFSAERPKGSFSTLEIQRTEQGDSAMYLCASSSTSGRDARELFFGEGSRLTVL.

This rearrangement joins TRBV4-1 to TRBJ1-3; D not resolved. The V gene's germline CDR1 is MGHRA and CDR2 YSYEKL. The CDR3 runs 15 residues. V lost 0 bases and J lost 1, with 7 bases in between. The CDR3 nucleotides read TGCGCCAGCAGCCAAGACTCGGGGTCTGGAAACACCATATATTTT. This gives the protein CASSQDSGSGNTIYF.

This rearrangement joins TRBV12-3 or TRBV12-4 to TRBJ2-1; D remains unclear. V gave up 10 bases and J gave up 8 bases, with 15 bases separating them. CDR3 length: 12 amino acids. The CDR3 loop reads CATTVMGDEQFF. The DNA for the CDR3 is TGTGCCACCACCGTAATGGGCGATGAGCAGTTCTTC.

This clone was seen a few times. The chain uses TRBV10-3 and TRBJ1-1, with TRBD1 identical over 8 bases. Trimming removed 6 bases from V and 1 base from J; junction bases left unmatched: 7. This CDR3 has 15 amino acids. Germline CDR1 reads ENHRY; CDR2 reads SYGVKD. CDR3 region: CAIRPRGQANTEAFF. CDR3 DNA: TGTGCCATCAGGCCCAGGGGGCAGGCGAACACTGAAGCTTTCTTT.

The genes are TRBV19 and TRBJ2-3; 11 nucleotides match TRBD1. Germline CDR1 is LNHDA and CDR2 is SQIVND (reference sequence). V gave up 2 bases and J gave up 6 bases; unmatched junction bases: 4. The CDR3 is 15 amino acids. This CDR3 reads CASSIRGQGGDTQYF. The CDR3 DNA follows: TGTGCCAGTAGTATACGGGGACAGGGGGGCGATACGCAGTATTTT.

The CDR3 DNA is TGTGCCAGCAGTGTTGACAGGGGCATTACTAACTATGGCTACACCTTC. It is translated as CASSVDRGITNYGYTF. The chain combines TRBV2 with TRBJ1-2; 8 positions match TRBD1. This CDR3 is 16 amino acids long. The V and J ends lost 4 bases and 0 bases, in that order; junction bases with no gene match: 7. Germline CDR1 reads SNHLY; CDR2 reads FYNNEI.

This sequence joins TRBV6-6 and TRBJ1-3; a possible D gene is TRBD1 (6 bases). Germline-derived CDR1 and CDR2 are MNHNY and SVGAGI (reference sequence). This CDR3 contains 14 residues. V was clipped by 6 bases and J by 1 base, with 10 bases between them. The CDR3 DNA reads TGTGCCAGCAGAGACAGGTCGTCTGGAAACACCATATATTTT. This encodes CASRDRSSGNTIYF.

This sequence joins TRBV18 and TRBJ1-5; 9 nucleotides match TRBD1. The germline V gene encodes CDR1 KGHSH and CDR2 LQKENI. The J segment lost 8 bases and the V segment lost 3 bases, leaving 8 bases of the junction unmatched. There are 15 residues in the CDR3. CDR3 residues: CASSPQTGGREPQHF. The CDR3 DNA follows: TGTGCCAGCTCACCGCAAACAGGGGGCAGAGAGCCCCAGCATTTT. Full variable domain (missing parts from reference TRBV18 and TRBJ1-5): NAGVMQNPRHLVRRRGQEARLRCSPMKGHSHVYWYRQLPEEGLKFMVYLQKENIIDESGMPKERFSAEFPKEGPSILRIQQVVRGDSAAYFCASSPQTGGREPQHFGDGTRLSIL.